The 24 T cell receptor beta chains below were found in one sample sequenced in a study of blood T cell repertoires in COVID-19. Repertoires were generated with immunoSEQ multiplex PCR, while TCRdb's copy carries only in-frame clones and drops some. The table includes some 250,000 clones, 75% to 90% detected once. Sequences were obtained from peripheral blood. These receptors were obtained from a woman between 25 and 40 years old who had recovered from COVID-19.

The rearrangement uses TRBV7-9 and TRBJ1-1; unclear D gene. In germline, CDR1 is SEHNR, CDR2 FQNEAQ (reference sequence). The ends were cut back, 2 bases at V and 0 bases at J, with 7 bases in the middle. The CDR3 runs 14 residues. The CDR3, as DNA: TGTGCCAGCAGCTTACCAGGCCTGAACACTGAAGCTTTCTTT. Translation gives CASSLPGLNTEAFF.

V is TRBV2 and J is TRBJ1-6, with 12 bases aligning to TRBD1. V lost 8 bases and J lost 9; bases outside the gene matches: 2. CDR1 is SNHLY, CDR2 FYNNEI, per germline. CDR3 size: 13 residues. In DNA form, the CDR3 reads TGTGCCAGCGGGGACAGGGGGCTTTCACCCCTCCACTTT. This encodes CASGDRGLSPLHF.

A single count supports this clone. The chain combines TRBV9 with TRBJ1-1; the match to TRBD1 covers 8 bases. J lost 4 bases, V lost 4 bases, and 6 bases had no gene match. The CDR3 runs to 14 residues. The germline V gene encodes CDR1 SGDLS and CDR2 YYNGEE. This CDR3 reads CASSLGTGGTEAFF. The CDR3 bases are TGTGCCAGCAGCCTGGGGACAGGAGGCACTGAAGCTTTCTTT.

The chain uses TRBV30 and TRBJ2-7; 10 bases fit TRBD1. Germline V lookup: CDR1 GTSNPN, CDR2 SVGIG (reference sequence). The CDR3 length is 16 residues. After removal of 0 bases from V and 0 bases from J, the junction contained 5 bases not matched to a gene. The CDR3 spells CAWSVWRTGGSYEQYF. DNA for the CDR3: TGTGCCTGGAGTGTATGGAGGACAGGGGGCTCCTACGAGCAGTACTTC.

The V gene is TRBV2, the J gene TRBJ2-1; 7 bases line up with TRBD2. Losses at the gene ends were 10 bases for V and 4 bases for J; bases not matched to a gene: 7. Germline loops: CDR1 SNHLY, CDR2 FYNNEI. This CDR3 comprises 13 residues. The CDR3 region is CATKRGGYNEQFF. The CDR3 DNA is TGTGCCACCAAGCGGGGTGGATACAATGAGCAGTTCTTC.

J is TRBJ1-4 and V is TRBV5-1, with D unclear. Germline lookup yields CDR1 SGHRS and CDR2 YFSETQ. CDR3 size: 18 residues. V lost 0 bases to trimming and J lost 0 bases, with 15 bases between them. CDR3 loop: CASSLAVLRTSTNEKLFF. The CDR3 DNA reads TGCGCCAGCAGCTTGGCCGTCCTACGGACTTCAACTAATGAAAAACTGTTTTTT.

This clone was counted between two and nine times. The gene calls are TRBV6-4 and TRBJ2-1; maybe TRBD2 (6 bases). CDR1 and CDR2 (germline): MRHNA, SNTAGT. The CDR3 sequence is 11 residues long. Trimming pared 2 bases from V and 14 bases from J, leaving 10 bases between. The CDR3 spells CASSDGTLEFF. CDR3 sequence (DNA): TGTGCCAGCAGTGACGGGACTTTGGAGTTCTTC.

This chain links TRBV12-5 with TRBJ1-2, with TRBD1 identical over 9 bases. The germline CDR1 and CDR2 sequences are LGHNT and FRNRAP. CDR3 length equals 13 residues. V shed 9 bases, J shed 8 bases, and the junction held 10 bases outside the gene matches. The CDR3 is CASPRGQGRGYTF. The CDR3 nucleotides read TGTGCTAGCCCAAGGGGACAGGGTAGGGGCTACACCTTC.

The chain couples TRBV19 to TRBJ2-6, with D unresolved. Trimming pared 4 bases from V and 0 bases from J, leaving 7 bases between. The CDR3 runs to 15 residues. Germline V gene lookup returns CDR1 LNHDA and CDR2 SQIVND (reference sequence). In nucleotides, the CDR3 is TGTGCCAGTAGTACAGGCTACTCTGGGGCCAACGTCCTGACTTTC. It specifies CASSTGYSGANVLTF.

The genes are TRBV19 and TRBJ1-2; TRBD1 might be the D (5 bases). The CDR3 sequence is 13 residues long. Germline-derived CDR1 and CDR2 are LNHDA and SQIVND (reference sequence). V gave up 4 bases and J gave up 6 bases, with 12 bases separating them. The CDR3 sequence is CASSTLKGDGYTF. In nucleotides, the CDR3 is TGTGCCAGTAGTACCCTAAAAGGGGATGGCTACACCTTC.

V is TRBV7-3 and J is TRBJ1-6; D ambiguous. V lost 5 bases to trimming and J lost 9 bases, with 11 bases between them. This CDR3 is 13 amino acids long. CDR1 is SGHTA, CDR2 FQGTGA, per germline. CDR3 residues: CASSTGGPSPLHF. The CDR3 DNA reads as TGTGCCAGCAGCACGGGAGGACCTTCACCCCTCCACTTT.

The chain joins TRBV6-5 to TRBJ1-5; 9 bases are a match to TRBD1. The V gene end was trimmed by 6 bases and the J gene end by 3 bases; junction bases not matched to a gene: 6. The CDR3 runs to 15 residues. Per the germline V gene, CDR1 is MNHEY and CDR2 is SVGAGI. Here the CDR3 reads CASRSGQGYNQPQHF. In DNA form, the CDR3 reads TGTGCCAGCAGGTCGGGACAGGGCTACAATCAGCCCCAGCATTTT.

The CDR3, as DNA: TGTGCCAGCAGCTTAGTTCCCGGACAGAAAGGGGAAAAACTGTTTTTT. As protein: CASSLVPGQKGEKLFF. V and J are TRBV27 and TRBJ1-4, with D perhaps matching TRBD1 (6 bases). The V gene's germline CDR1 is MNHEY and CDR2 SMNVEV (reference sequence). The CDR3 length is 16 residues. Trimming pared 6 bases from V and 8 bases from J, leaving 22 bases between. Looking up the rest from reference TRBV27 and TRBJ1-4 gives the full variable domain: EAQVTQNPRYLITVTGKKLTVTCSQNMNHEYMSWYRQDPGLGLRQIYYSMNVEVTDKGDVPEGYKVSRKEKRNFPLILESPSPNQTSLYFCASSLVPGQKGEKLFFGSGTQLSVL.

This clone was recorded a few times. V and J are TRBV6-2 or TRBV6-3 and TRBJ2-1; 7 nucleotides match TRBD1. The germline CDR1 and CDR2 sequences are MNHEY and SVGEGT. The V and J ends lost 2 bases and 0 bases, in that order; junction bases with no gene match: 13. The CDR3 runs 19 residues. CDR3 in amino acids: CASSYATGHTTNSYNEQFF. DNA for the CDR3: TGTGCCAGCAGTTACGCGACAGGGCACACAACAAACTCCTACAATGAGCAGTTCTTC.

This clone was counted a single time. The V call is TRBV27, the J call TRBJ2-7; 7 nucleotides align to TRBD2. CDR1 and CDR2 from the germline V gene are MNHEY and SMNVEV (reference sequence). Germline trimming cut 5 bases from V and 5 bases from J; bases unmatched to any gene: 15. The CDR3 covers 16 residues. The CDR3 reads CASSPDLGGRYNEQYF. In nucleotides, the CDR3 is TGTGCCAGCAGTCCCGATTTAGGCGGGAGATACAACGAGCAGTACTTC.

V and J are TRBV5-5 and TRBJ2-7; 7 bases match TRBD1. J gave up 7 bases and V 2 bases, and 6 bases lay outside the gene matches. CDR3 length: 13 residues. Per the germline V gene, CDR1 is SGHKS and CDR2 is YYEKEE (reference sequence). Here the CDR3 reads CASSLGTAGEQYF. CDR3 bases: TGTGCCAGCAGCTTAGGGACAGCTGGAGAGCAGTACTTC.

This chain links TRBV5-1 with TRBJ1-5, with D perhaps matching TRBD1 (5 bases). CDR1 SGHRS and CDR2 YFSETQ come from the germline V gene. CDR3 size: 15 residues. V was clipped by 0 bases and J by 6 bases, with 13 bases between them. CDR3 bases: TGCGCCAGCAGCTTGGTCCAGGTCGGGGGTCAGCCCCAGCATTTT. Translation gives CASSLVQVGGQPQHF. The full variable domain, with the rest looked up from reference TRBV5-1 and TRBJ1-5, is KAGVTQTPRYLIKTRGQQVTLSCSPISGHRSVSWYQQTPGQGLQFLFEYFSETQRNKGNFPGRFSGRQFSNSRSEMNVSTLELGDSALYLCASSLVQVGGQPQHFGDGTRLSIL.

The chain recombines TRBV6-5 with TRBJ2-3; D is unclear. Germline V gives CDR1 MNHEY, CDR2 SVGAGI. V was cut by 8 bases and J by 1 base, with 16 bases left in between. CDR3 length: 15 residues. CDR3 in amino acids: CASPSLGSGTDTQYF. CDR3 DNA sequence: TGTGCCAGCCCGTCTCTTGGCTCCGGCACAGATACGCAGTATTTT.

The gene calls are TRBV5-4 and TRBJ2-1, with D unclear. The V end lost 4 bases, the J end lost 1 base, and 12 bases lay between the germline ends. This CDR3 region has 15 residues. Per germline, CDR1 SGHNT and CDR2 YYREEE (reference sequence). The CDR3 is CASSVPAGSYNEQFF. In DNA form, the CDR3 reads TGTGCCAGCAGCGTCCCCGCAGGATCCTACAATGAGCAGTTCTTC.

V usage is TRBV18 and J usage is TRBJ1-1, with 7 bases identical to TRBD1. Germline CDR1 KGHSH, CDR2 LQKENI. The trim removed 6 bases at V and 3 bases at J, leaving 7 bases unmatched. The CDR3 spans 14 residues. Here the CDR3 reads CASSAKGADTEAFF. CDR3 in DNA: TGTGCCAGCTCGGCGAAGGGGGCGGACACTGAAGCTTTCTTT.

This clone was detected a few times. V gene TRBV4-1 combines with J gene TRBJ2-1; 7 nucleotides line up with TRBD2. V gave up 6 bases and J gave up 5 bases; unmatched junction bases: 4. Germline CDR1 MGHRA, CDR2 YSYEKL. This CDR3 spans 13 amino acids. The CDR3 protein is CASSRDYHNEQFF. The CDR3 DNA follows: TGCGCCAGCAGTAGGGACTACCACAATGAGCAGTTCTTC.

This chain uses TRBV7-2 with TRBJ2-2; 8 bases align to TRBD2. There are 17 residues in the CDR3. CDR1 SGHTA and CDR2 FQGNSA come from the germline V gene. V shed 1 base, J shed 4 bases, and the junction held 8 bases outside the gene matches. For the CDR3, the DNA is TGTGCCAGCAGCTTAGTGCTAAGCGGGGGTCGCACCGGGGAGCTGTTTTTT. This gives the protein CASSLVLSGGRTGELFF.

V gene TRBV7-2 combines with J gene TRBJ1-2, with a tentative D call TRBD1 (6 bases). The CDR3 runs 16 residues. Trimming shortened V by 6 bases and J by 3 bases, and 20 bases separated the two germline ends. Germline lookup yields CDR1 SGHTA and CDR2 FQGNSA. For the CDR3, the DNA is TGTGCCAGCAGACCCCCGGCGGGGGCGACCGACTATGGCTACACCTTC. Translation gives CASRPPAGATDYGYTF.

The rearrangement links TRBV19 to TRBJ2-7; tentative D call: TRBD1 (6 bases). With 5 bases removed from V and 0 bases from J, the gap between germline ends came to 11 bases. Germline V lookup: CDR1 LNHDA, CDR2 SQIVND (reference sequence). The CDR3 runs 14 residues. The CDR3, as DNA: TGTGCCAGTAGTGACGACAGGCGCTCCTACGAGCAGTACTTC. Its protein product is CASSDDRRSYEQYF.